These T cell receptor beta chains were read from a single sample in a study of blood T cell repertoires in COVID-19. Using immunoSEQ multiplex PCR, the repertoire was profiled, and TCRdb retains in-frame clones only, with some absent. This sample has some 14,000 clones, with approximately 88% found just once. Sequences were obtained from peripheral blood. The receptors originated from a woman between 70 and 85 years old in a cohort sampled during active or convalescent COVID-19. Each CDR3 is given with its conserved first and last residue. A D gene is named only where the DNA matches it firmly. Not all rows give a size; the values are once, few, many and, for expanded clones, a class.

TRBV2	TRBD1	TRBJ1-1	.	TGTGCCAGCAACCCGAACAGGGGGAGGACTGAAGCTTTCTTT	CASNPNRGRTEAFF
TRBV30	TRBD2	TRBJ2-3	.	TGTGCCTGGAGAGAGGGGAGGCTAGCGGGGGTCCCGCTATATTTT	CAWREGRLAGVPLYF
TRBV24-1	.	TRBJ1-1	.	TGTGCCACCAGTGAAGCGGGGAGGGACACTGAAGCTTTCTTT	CATSEAGRDTEAFF
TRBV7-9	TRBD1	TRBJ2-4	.	TGTGCCAGCACCCCCTCGCGGACAGGGGTTGACATTCAGTACTTC	CASTPSRTGVDIQYF
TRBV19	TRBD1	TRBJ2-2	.	TGTGCCAGTACCAGGACAGGCGCGCAGAGCGGGGAGCTGTTTTTT	CASTRTGAQSGELFF
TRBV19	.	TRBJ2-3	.	TGTGCCCCCAGGGGGCGGGGGGGCGGCACAGATACGCAGTATTTT	CAPRGRGGGTDTQYF
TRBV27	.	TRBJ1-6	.	TGTGCCAGCAGTTTTGGGGGGGATCATAATTCACCCCTCCACTTT	CASSFGGDHNSPLHF
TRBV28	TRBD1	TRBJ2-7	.	TGTGCCAGCAGTCCGCACGGTCTAGGGACAGGAGCCTACGAGCAGTACTTC	CASSPHGLGTGAYEQYF
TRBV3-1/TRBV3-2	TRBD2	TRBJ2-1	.	TGTGCCAGCAGCCAAGCTTACCAGCGGGGTAGGAGTCTCTTC	CASSQAYQRGRSLF
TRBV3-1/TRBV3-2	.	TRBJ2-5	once	TGTGCCAGCAGCCCGGTGCTTTCTTCTTTCTCTGAGACCCAGTACTTC	CASSPVLSSFSETQYF
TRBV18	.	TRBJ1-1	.	TGTGCCAGCTCACCAAACAGGGAGAACACTGAAGCTTTCTTT	CASSPNRENTEAFF
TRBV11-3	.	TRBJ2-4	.	TGTGCCAGCAGCTTAGGATCAACGCCCGGGGGCATTCAGTACTTC	CASSLGSTPGGIQYF
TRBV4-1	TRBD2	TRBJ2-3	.	TGCGCCAGCACCCACCGGGGGGGAGTAGATACGCAGTATTTT	CASTHRGGVDTQYF
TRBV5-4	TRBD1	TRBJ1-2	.	TGTGCCAGCAGCCCGGACAGGGCCTATGGCTACACCTTC	CASSPDRAYGYTF
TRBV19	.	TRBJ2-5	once	TGTGCCAGTAGTATAGGTGCAGGGGCAGAGACCCAGTACTTC	CASSIGAGAETQYF
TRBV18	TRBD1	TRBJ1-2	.	TGTGCCAGCTCAGCCGGGACAGCGCCCGCCGGGGACACCTTC	CASSAGTAPAGDTF
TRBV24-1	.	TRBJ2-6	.	TGTGCCACCAGTGACCCAGACAGGATATCTGGGGCCAACGTCCTGACTTTC	CATSDPDRISGANVLTF
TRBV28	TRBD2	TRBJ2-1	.	TGTGCCAGCCAAAAGCCGGCGGGGGTGACCTACAATGAGCAGTTCTTC	CASQKPAGVTYNEQFF
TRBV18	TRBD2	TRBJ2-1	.	TGTGCCAGCTCACCACGTACTAGCGGGGCCATGGGCAATGAGCAGTTCTTC	CASSPRTSGAMGNEQFF
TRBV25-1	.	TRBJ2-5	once	TGTGCCAGCAGTGAAGACACGAGTTACCAAGAGACCCAGTACTTC	CASSEDTSYQETQYF
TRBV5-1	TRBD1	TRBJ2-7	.	TGCGCCATCCCCGAGGGGACAGGGGACCACGAGCAGTACTTC	CAIPEGTGDHEQYF